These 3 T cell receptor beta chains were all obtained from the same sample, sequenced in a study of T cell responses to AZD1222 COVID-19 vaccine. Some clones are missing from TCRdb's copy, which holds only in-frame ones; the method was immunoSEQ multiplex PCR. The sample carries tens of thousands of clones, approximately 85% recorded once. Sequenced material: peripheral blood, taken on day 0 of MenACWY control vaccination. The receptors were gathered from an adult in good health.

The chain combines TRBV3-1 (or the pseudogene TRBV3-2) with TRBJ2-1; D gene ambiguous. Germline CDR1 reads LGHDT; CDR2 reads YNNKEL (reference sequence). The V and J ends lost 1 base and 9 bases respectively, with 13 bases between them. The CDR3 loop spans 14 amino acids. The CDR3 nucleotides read TGTGCCAGCAGCCAAGTTCGAATGTGGCGTGAGCAGTTCTTC. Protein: CASSQVRMWREQFF.

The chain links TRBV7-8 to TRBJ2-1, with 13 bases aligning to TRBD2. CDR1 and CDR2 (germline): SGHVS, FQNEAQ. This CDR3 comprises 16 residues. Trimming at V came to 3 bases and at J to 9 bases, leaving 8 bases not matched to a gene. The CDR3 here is CASSFKGLAGRGEQFF. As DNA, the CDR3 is TGTGCCAGCAGCTTTAAGGGACTAGCGGGGCGGGGTGAGCAGTTCTTC.

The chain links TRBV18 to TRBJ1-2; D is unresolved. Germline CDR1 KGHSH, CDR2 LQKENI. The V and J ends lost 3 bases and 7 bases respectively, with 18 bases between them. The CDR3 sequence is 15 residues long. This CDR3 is CASSPRTAQEGGYTF. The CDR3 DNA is TGTGCCAGCTCACCGCGGACGGCTCAGGAGGGTGGCTACACCTTC.